This TCR beta chain was captured in a study of T cells after yellow fever vaccination (dated by TCRdb to between 2018 and 2021). As for the study more broadly: The SMART-Seq v4 Ultra Low Input RNA kit was used to prepare libraries from fractions with low cell numbers. Two healthy male donors made up the cohort, one aged 18 to 29 years and the other aged 30 to 39 years. Blood samples were taken at several timepoints before and after primary and secondary immunization, and bulk PBMC replicates and cell subsets were isolated. To follow T-cell clones before and after primary and booster YFV17D yellow fever vaccination, bulk TCR alpha and beta repertoires were sequenced over time. Here is what the overall study found, with its caveats: Only two donors were included in the study, so the extent to which the findings can be generalized is limited. Compared with the primary T-cell response, the secondary T-cell response was weaker but faster, peaking on day 5 rather than day 15. After the booster, most of the clones that had expanded following primary vaccination were detected again (around 95% of CD4 and more than 85% of CD8), which suggests that memory was broadly maintained. A small share of clonotypes occurred in both CD4 and CD8 compartments, likely arising from convergent recombination. Computational filtering was needed because FACS-sorted repertoires could contain abundant contaminating clonotypes from the bulk population.

TCR cDNA was synthesized by 5'RACE template switching, through which a universal primer site and unique molecular identifiers were introduced. cDNA synthesis was primed from both the TCR alpha and TCR beta constant segments. Libraries were amplified in two PCR steps, with sample barcodes and sequencing adapters added in the second step. Sequencing of libraries was done on Illumina HiSeq 2500 (2x100 bp) or NovaSeq (2x150 bp). The source study handled its data this way. Demultiplexing of reads and collapsing into UMI consensus sequences were performed with MIGEC, and V(D)J alignment was carried out with MiXCR. Using edgeR on replicate PBMC samples, clonotypes were called vaccine-responding if FDR was below 0.01 and the log2 fold change was above 5 up to day 15. Each bulk clonotype was labeled CD4 or CD8 based on which sequenced repertoire, CD4 or CD8, contained the clonotype at higher abundance. Starting from the raw public reads, TCRdb applied fastp trimming at Q25, assembled clones with MiXCR and retained in-frame beta chains. Each entry is one CDR3 protein sequence, shown with its most common DNA and genes. The V and J calls shown here were made by TCRdb, not taken from the authors' results. In all, the sample holds 550,000 to 750,000 distinct CDR3 sequences, and roughly 13% of those were seen once. Over 11% of the sample lies in the top ten.

Notes on this clonotype: Its antigen is currently not known. Base qualities are missing; no much larger clone stands one base away.

The treatment or condition tag for this specimen amounts to: live attenuated yellow fever vaccine strain. At every blood-draw timepoint, two biological replicates of bulk PBMCs were collected. PBMCs were isolated from peripheral blood using a standard Ficoll-Paque protocol. TriZol was used to extract RNA from bulk PBMCs, from CD4 and CD8 fractions, and from dextramer-positive and dextramer-negative fractions. The sample consisted of PBMCs, taken on the day of the yellow fever booster vaccination. This TCR came from a man in his thirties or forties who received the YFV17D yellow fever vaccine.

Read as DNA, the sequence is TGTGCCAGCAGTGAACGGACCCTCGGAGCGCAGTATTTT. Translated, this gives CASSERTLGAQYF. The chain is made from TRBV6-1 and TRBJ2-3; the D gene assignment is ambiguous. CDR1 MNHNS and CDR2 SASEGT were looked up in the germline V gene. Trimming removed 2 bases from V and 10 bases from J, leaving 13 bases between the germline ends. Its CDR3 holds 13 amino acids, cysteine through phenylalanine. Just the 39-base CDR3 DNA is kept, in frame starting at base 1.